This TCR beta chain was found in a study of T cells in Graves' hyperthyroidism and ophthalmopathy. V lost 3 bases and J lost 0, with 12 bases in between. CDR1 SGHDN and CDR2 FVKESK come from the germline V gene. The CDR3 runs to 15 residues. This clonotype was found a few times. Researchers amplified the TCR beta CDR3 regions from RNA transcripts. HTBI primers were used for first-round RT-PCR of the TCR CDR3. TCRdb redid the calling of the multiplex PCR reads with MiXCR, one entry per CDR3 protein. The sample shows about 610,000 distinct CDR3 sequences, roughly 15% of them seen only once. The chain couples TRBV14 to TRBJ2-7; no clear D gene. The sequenced material came from blood. The TCR comes from a woman in her thirties or forties with Graves' ophthalmopathy. CDR3 nucleotide sequence: TGTGCCAGCAGCCAGAAGAATACAAACTCCTACGAGCAGTACTTC. Translated: CASSQKNTNSYEQYF.